A selection of T cell receptor beta chains follows, all from one sample in a study of T cells in Graves' hyperthyroidism and ophthalmopathy. Each CDR3 protein is one row after TCRdb ran MiXCR on the multiplex PCR reads. The top ten hold 28% of the sample, which has 300,000 to 500,000 distinct CDR3 sequences, about 14% seen once. Material: blood. The source is a man in his forties or fifties with Graves' ophthalmopathy. The CDR3 runs from the conserved cysteine through the conserved F or W.

J gene: TRBJ2-1
V gene: TRBV3-1
CDR3 protein: CASSQDVQAQFF

J gene: TRBJ2-1
V gene: TRBV3-1
CDR3 protein: CASSHRQGVYNEQFF

J gene: TRBJ2-1
V gene: TRBV18
CDR3 protein: CASSPSYNEQFF

J gene: TRBJ2-7
V gene: TRBV28
CDR3 protein: CASSLVAGGPSSYEQYF

J gene: TRBJ2-5
V gene: TRBV6-1
CDR3 protein: CASSEALRSGYQETQYF

J gene: TRBJ2-1
V gene: TRBV6-1
CDR3 protein: CASTVVGGPSEQFF

J gene: TRBJ2-2
V gene: TRBV6-1
CDR3 protein: CASSYGTGGAGELFF

J gene: TRBJ1-5
V gene: TRBV4-1
CDR3 protein: CASSPTGQGAGSNQPQHF

J gene: TRBJ1-5
V gene: TRBV29-1
CDR3 protein: CSVTTIDNQPQHF

J gene: TRBJ2-1
V gene: TRBV27
CDR3 protein: CASSLSKNEQFF

J gene: TRBJ2-7
V gene: TRBV28
CDR3 protein: CASSHRGIYEQYF

J gene: TRBJ2-1
V gene: TRBV10-3
CDR3 protein: CAISRGGDNLYNEQFF

J gene: TRBJ2-7
V gene: TRBV20-1
CDR3 protein: CSAWRDTYEQYF

J gene: TRBJ2-1
V gene: TRBV30
CDR3 protein: CAGPGQGNNEQFF

J gene: TRBJ1-5
V gene: TRBV20-1
CDR3 protein: CSARDQGVRQPQHF

J gene: TRBJ1-1
V gene: TRBV28
CDR3 protein: CASSSRGRIEAFF

J gene: TRBJ2-3
V gene: TRBV7-9
CDR3 protein: CASSLSQGKADTQYF

J gene: TRBJ2-7
V gene: TRBV28
CDR3 protein: CASSLTGQGSYEQYF

J gene: TRBJ2-3
V gene: TRBV20-1
CDR3 protein: CSAATTAFADTQYF

J gene: TRBJ2-3
V gene: TRBV19
CDR3 protein: CASGYGRASDTQYF

J gene: TRBJ2-1
V gene: TRBV12-5
CDR3 protein: CASGFFVTGPRNEQFF

J gene: TRBJ2-7
V gene: TRBV12-3/TRBV12-4
CDR3 protein: CATASGSPYEQYF

J gene: TRBJ2-1
V gene: TRBV2
CDR3 protein: CASSAVGGQTYNEQFF

J gene: TRBJ2-7
V gene: TRBV18
CDR3 protein: CASSPKWTYEQYF

J gene: TRBJ2-1
V gene: TRBV7-6
CDR3 protein: CASRRNIHGEQFF

J gene: TRBJ1-2
V gene: TRBV29-1
CDR3 protein: CSAWDSTNYGYTF

J gene: TRBJ2-2
V gene: TRBV5-5
CDR3 protein: CASERTANTGELFF

J gene: TRBJ1-1
V gene: TRBV15
CDR3 protein: CATSRDPPRQKLNTEAFF

J gene: TRBJ2-5
V gene: TRBV29-1
CDR3 protein: CSVEVPSPETQYF

J gene: TRBJ2-3
V gene: TRBV20-1
CDR3 protein: CSARKAFSGITDTQYF

J gene: TRBJ1-1
V gene: TRBV19
CDR3 protein: CASYRASNTEAFF

J gene: TRBJ2-2
V gene: TRBV6-2/TRBV6-3
CDR3 protein: CASRPPRGTNTGELFF

J gene: TRBJ2-3
V gene: TRBV7-9
CDR3 protein: CASSSTTGREGPDTQYF

J gene: TRBJ1-2
V gene: TRBV3-1
CDR3 protein: CASSPHTGNYGYTF

J gene: TRBJ2-1
V gene: TRBV20-1
CDR3 protein: CSARTLFSGGNNEQFF

J gene: TRBJ1-4
V gene: TRBV28
CDR3 protein: CASSPLTGGNEKLFF

J gene: TRBJ2-7
V gene: TRBV9
CDR3 protein: CASSVGLAGSYEQYF

J gene: TRBJ1-1
V gene: TRBV6-1
CDR3 protein: CASTVRVEAFF

J gene: TRBJ2-1
V gene: TRBV20-1
CDR3 protein: CSASGAGGYNEQFF

J gene: TRBJ1-4
V gene: TRBV6-1
CDR3 protein: CASSTGWAANEKLFF

J gene: TRBJ1-3
V gene: TRBV12-3/TRBV12-4
CDR3 protein: CANSLADRIRYF

J gene: TRBJ2-4
V gene: TRBV14
CDR3 protein: CASSHRGLLAKNIQYF

J gene: TRBJ2-3
V gene: TRBV4-1
CDR3 protein: CASSAVLAGGPSTQYF

J gene: TRBJ2-1
V gene: TRBV6-1
CDR3 protein: CASYSGSSYNEQFF

J gene: TRBJ2-3
V gene: TRBV2
CDR3 protein: CASSEALTSENTQYF

J gene: TRBJ2-2
V gene: TRBV12-3/TRBV12-4
CDR3 protein: CASGWSSGSTGELFF

J gene: TRBJ1-2
V gene: TRBV19
CDR3 protein: CASTLGQGMRGYTF

J gene: TRBJ2-1
V gene: TRBV28
CDR3 protein: CASSLGQVDNEQFF

J gene: TRBJ2-5
V gene: TRBV27
CDR3 protein: CASGNRGAGETQYF

J gene: TRBJ2-7
V gene: TRBV27
CDR3 protein: CASSLSTGGVGEQYF

J gene: TRBJ1-1
V gene: TRBV3-1
CDR3 protein: CASSEAKTGRTEAFF

J gene: TRBJ2-1
V gene: TRBV5-1
CDR3 protein: CASSWALTSQSYNEQFF

J gene: TRBJ2-3
V gene: TRBV3-1
CDR3 protein: CASSQDSSGTDTQYF

J gene: TRBJ1-6
V gene: TRBV30
CDR3 protein: CAWTGQGGSPLHF

J gene: TRBJ2-3
V gene: TRBV4-1
CDR3 protein: CASSQDLSGSVGDTQYF

J gene: TRBJ2-5
V gene: TRBV9
CDR3 protein: CASSGAGPRGQETQYF

J gene: TRBJ1-1
V gene: TRBV5-1
CDR3 protein: CASRQPGGTEAFF

J gene: TRBJ2-5
V gene: TRBV28
CDR3 protein: CASSLRGGQETQYF

J gene: TRBJ2-2
V gene: TRBV27
CDR3 protein: CASSLWGGGTGELFF

J gene: TRBJ2-7
V gene: TRBV2
CDR3 protein: CASSARTSGRFLYEQYF